Below, 8 T cell receptor beta chains from the same sample are listed, as sequenced in a study of human T cells and chemical hapten exposure. Sequencing started from total RNA isolated from unfractionated whole blood. MiXCR, run by TCRdb on the 5' RACE reads, gives a single entry per CDR3 protein. The sample lists 150,000 or so distinct CDR3 sequences, over 3.5% occurring once. The receptors stem from a female donor in good health.

This clonotype appeared many times. This chain joins TRBV28 and TRBJ1-2, with D possibly being TRBD1 (6 bases). Between the trimmed V and J ends, which lost 7 bases and 0 bases, there was a span of 24 bases. Per the germline V gene, CDR1 is MDHEN and CDR2 is SYDVKM. The CDR3 is 18 residues long. The CDR3: CASTPAGTGPLTNYGYTF. Written as DNA, the CDR3 is TGTGCCAGCACCCCCGCGGGTACAGGGCCCCTCACTAACTATGGCTACACCTTC.

The J gene is TRBJ2-7, the V gene TRBV27; no clear D gene. V lost 5 bases to trimming and J lost 5 bases, with 13 bases between them. This CDR3 spans 13 amino acids. The germline gives CDR1 MNHEY, CDR2 SMNVEV (reference sequence). CDR3 residues: CASSPRLLHEQYF. The CDR3 DNA reads TGTGCCAGCAGTCCACGTCTTTTGCACGAGCAGTACTTC.

The chain has TRBV3-1 and TRBJ2-3; perhaps D is TRBD1 or TRBD2 (6 bases each). The CDR3 runs 16 residues. The germline V gene has CDR1 LGHDT and CDR2 YNNKEL (reference sequence). V lost 6 bases to trimming and J lost 4 bases, with 20 bases between them. CDR3 amino acids: CASSTRGLGASDTQYF. The CDR3 bases are TGTGCCAGCAGTACCAGGGGACTTGGTGCCTCAGATACGCAGTATTTT.

This clonotype was picked up many times. The chain combines TRBV6-1 with TRBJ1-1; D is unresolved. There are 13 residues in the CDR3. Germline V gives CDR1 MNHNS, CDR2 SASEGT. V lost 8 bases and J 0 bases, leaving 10 bases between the germline ends. The chain's CDR3 is CASSDYMNTEAFF. The CDR3 bases are TGTGCCAGCTCAGATTATATGAACACTGAAGCTTTCTTT.

This clonotype showed up many times. The chain recombines TRBV7-2 with TRBJ2-1; 9 positions match TRBD2. The trim removed 5 bases at V and 0 bases at J, leaving 14 bases unmatched. CDR1 is SGHTA and CDR2 is FQGNSA in the germline V gene. This CDR3 region has 19 residues. The CDR3 spells CASSHPGLATSSSYNEQFF. Here the CDR3 DNA reads TGTGCCAGCAGCCATCCGGGACTAGCTACTAGTAGCTCCTACAATGAGCAGTTCTTC.

This clonotype was found many times. V is TRBV5-8 and J is TRBJ2-1, with a tentative D call TRBD1 (6 bases). CDR1 SGHTS and CDR2 YDEGEE come from the germline V gene. Trimming left V 2 bases short and J 7 bases short, with 10 bases between. The CDR3 length is 13 residues. CDR3: CASSFTGSNEQFF. The CDR3 coding sequence is TGTGCCAGCAGCTTTACAGGGAGTAATGAGCAGTTCTTC.

This clonotype was seen many times. The chain carries TRBV20-1 and TRBJ1-3; possibly TRBD1 for D (6 bases). The V gene's germline CDR1 is DFQATT and CDR2 SNEGSKA (reference sequence). Trimming left V 5 bases short and J 4 bases short, with 12 bases between. The CDR3 runs to 13 residues. The CDR3 DNA follows: TGCAGTGCTCCGGACAGTCGGGGAAACACCATATATTTT. Protein sequence: CSAPDSRGNTIYF.

Only a few counts were recorded for this clonotype. The V and J genes are TRBV6-1 and TRBJ1-6; D ambiguous. Per germline, CDR1 MNHNS and CDR2 SASEGT. V was clipped by 3 bases and J by 9 bases, with 18 bases between them. The CDR3 runs to 16 residues. The CDR3 here is CASSETLTQNGSPLHF. The CDR3 DNA follows: TGTGCCAGCAGTGAGACACTAACCCAAAACGGTTCACCCCTCCACTTT.